The 10 T cell receptor beta chains below all came from one sample that was sequenced in a study of OX40 agonist ivuxolimab in advanced cancers. Libraries were prepared by immunoSEQ multiplex PCR; TCRdb keeps only in-frame clonotypes and omits some of them. There are tens of thousands of clones in the sample; about 82% occur only once, and under 30% lies in the top ten. The sequencing here drew on CD4+ or CD8+ T cells sorted from blood, taken in a trial of the OX40 agonist ivuxolimab. Receptor source: an adult with an advanced solid tumor such as melanoma, head and neck, liver or kidney cancer.

This clone was counted a few times. V and J are TRBV5-6 and TRBJ2-7, with TRBD2 as a possible D gene (6 bases). The V and J ends lost 0 bases and 3 bases respectively, with 13 bases between them. CDR1 and CDR2 from the germline V gene are SGHDT and YYEEEE. This CDR3 contains 15 residues. The CDR3 here is CASSLGGGGYYEQYF. The CDR3 DNA reads TGTGCCAGCAGCTTGGGGGGAGGAGGGTACTACGAGCAGTACTTC.

The V and J genes are TRBV6-1 and TRBJ2-7; 7 bases are a match to TRBD2. The V and J ends lost 3 bases and 1 base, in that order; junction bases with no gene match: 3. CDR1 and CDR2 (germline): MNHNS, SASEGT. This CDR3 has 14 residues. The CDR3 region is CASSELAVSYEQYF. CDR3 coding DNA: TGTGCCAGCAGTGAGCTAGCGGTATCCTACGAGCAGTACTTC.

V gene TRBV7-9 combines with J gene TRBJ2-1, with D perhaps TRBD2 (5 bases). CDR3 length equals 12 residues. Germline CDR1 SEHNR, CDR2 FQNEAQ (reference sequence). With 1 base removed from V and 12 bases from J, the gap between germline ends came to 10 bases. CDR3 in amino acids: CASSLGSGGQFF. The CDR3 DNA reads TGTGCCAGCAGCTTAGGTAGTGGAGGGCAGTTCTTC.

This clone has a single count. The CDR3 is CASSPESLHRTQYF. The CDR3 DNA reads as TGTGCCAGCTCACCGGAAAGCCTGCACCGGACGCAGTATTTT. The chain carries TRBV18 and TRBJ2-3, with unresolved D. The CDR3 length is 14 residues. V lost 3 bases and J 9 bases, leaving 16 bases between the germline ends. Germline V gene sequence: CDR1 KGHSH, CDR2 LQKENI.

To note about this clone: The junction shows a germline mismatch at one end, possibly a read error. Other DNA sequences in the same sample also yield this CDR3. The chain uses TRBV5-1 and TRBJ2-7, with 8 bases that match TRBD1. Germline loops: CDR1 SGHRS, CDR2 YFSETQ. The CDR3 consists of 15 residues. For the CDR3, the DNA is TGCGCCAGCAGTTTGGGGGACAGGAGCTCCTACGAGCAGTACTTC. Residues: CASSLGDRSSYEQYF. The variable domain in full, with the rest retrieved from reference TRBV5-1 and TRBJ2-7, is KAGVTQTPRYLIKTRGQQVTLSCSPISGHRSVSWYQQTPGQGLQFLFEYFSETQRNKGNFPGRFSGRQFSNSRSEMNVSTLELGDSALYLCASSLGDRSSYEQYFGPGTRLTVT.

The chain uses TRBV19 and TRBJ1-1, with D unclear. The V gene's germline CDR1 is LNHDA and CDR2 SQIVND (reference sequence). V was trimmed by 6 bases and J by 1 base, leaving 6 bases between them. CDR3 length: 12 amino acids. CDR3 in DNA: TGTGCCAGTAGAAGCGGGAACACTGAAGCTTTCTTT. It codes for CASRSGNTEAFF.

This sequence joins TRBV2 and TRBJ2-1; D gene uncertain. The CDR3 spans 12 residues. Germline lookup yields CDR1 SNHLY and CDR2 FYNNEI. V was trimmed by 6 bases and J by 4 bases, leaving 7 bases between them. The CDR3 protein is CASRGSYNEQFF. As DNA, the CDR3 is TGTGCCAGCAGGGGAAGTTACAATGAGCAGTTCTTC.

The gene calls are TRBV2 and TRBJ2-7; the match to TRBD1 covers 8 bases. The CDR3 runs to 15 residues. J was trimmed by 0 bases and V by 7 bases; bases with no gene match: 8. The germline V gene encodes CDR1 SNHLY and CDR2 FYNNEI. CDR3 bases: TGTGCCAGCACTACAGACAGGGGATACTCCTACGAGCAGTACTTC. It is translated as CASTTDRGYSYEQYF.

This clone was found a few times. The V gene is TRBV7-9, the J gene TRBJ2-5, with 9 bases that match TRBD2. Germline V CDR1 and CDR2: SEHNR, FQNEAQ (reference sequence). This CDR3 comprises 16 residues. J was trimmed by 4 bases and V by 1 base; bases with no gene match: 7. CDR3 sequence reads: CASSLEVSGSLETQYF. The CDR3 DNA reads TGTGCCAGCAGCTTAGAGGTTAGCGGGAGTCTAGAGACCCAGTACTTC.

This clone was picked up one time. The chain carries TRBV27 and TRBJ2-2; tentative D call: TRBD2 (6 bases). Deletions cut 6 bases from V and 6 bases from J, with 14 bases between. CDR3 size: 14 residues. Germline V CDR1 and CDR2: MNHEY, SMNVEV (reference sequence). CDR3 in amino acids: CASSLGTYPGELFF. In nucleotides, the CDR3 is TGTGCCAGCAGCCTCGGGACTTACCCCGGGGAGCTGTTTTTT.